This TCR beta chain derives from a study of blood T cell repertoires in COVID-19. Background on the study: Nucleic acid was either cDNA or gDNA, and it came from T cells, B-cell-depleted T cells, or PBMCs.

In this sample, this clone turned up once. This CDR3 is also generated by other DNA sequences in the sample. Per germline, CDR1 GTSNPN and CDR2 SVGIG (reference sequence). Trimming pared 0 bases from V and 7 bases from J, leaving 13 bases between. There are 13 residues in the CDR3. Original processing notes: Cell counts per sample came from amplifying reference gene primers. Only in-frame clones appear in the TCRdb table, and some are missing; sequencing was by immunoSEQ multiplex PCR. D and trimming come from the DNA, and the V and J calls and clone size come from that table. The sample has approximately 120,000 clones; less than 85% are singletons.

The sample taken for sequencing was peripheral blood. V is TRBV30 and J is TRBJ2-7; D is possibly TRBD2 (7 bases). The sequence was collected from a human donor in a cohort sampled during active or convalescent COVID-19. The CDR3 loop is CAWSVGGAREQYF. The DNA for the CDR3 is TGTGCCTGGAGTGTGGGGGGGGCTCGGGAGCAGTACTTC.